This TCR beta chain is drawn from a study of glioma-infiltrating T cells after dendritic cell vaccination. Comments on this clone: This sample also contains other DNA sequences that code for the same CDR3.

Assay: immunoSEQ multiplex PCR; the TCRdb copy retains only in-frame clones and omits some. This sample has roughly 96,000 clones, with approximately 80% found just once. The germline gives CDR1 SNHLY, CDR2 FYNNEI. With 6 bases removed from V and 1 base from J, the gap between germline ends came to 7 bases. The CDR3 totals 14 residues. The chain couples TRBV2 to TRBJ2-6, with TRBD1 as a possible D gene (6 bases). This TCR was sampled from a human donor with glioblastoma. The material sequenced was blood, taken before dendritic cell vaccination. CDR3 bases: TGTGCCAGCAGCACAGGGTCTGGGGCCAACGTCCTGACTTTC. Protein sequence: CASSTGSGANVLTF.